The clone carrying this TCR beta chain was observed a handful of times. The data were obtained in a study of blood T cell repertoires in COVID-19. Study details: Both acute and convalescent COVID-19 samples were obtained from the United States, Italy and Spain. From T cells, B-cell-depleted T cells, or PBMCs came the material, which was cDNA or gDNA.

A Seattle source enrolled patients during active infection and followed them longitudinally. Authors' methods: Amplification from reference gene primers served as the basis for estimated nucleated cell counts. Generated by immunoSEQ multiplex PCR, the TCRdb table keeps only in-frame clones and is missing some. D and trimming were read from the DNA, whereas the V and J calls and clone size are those reported in that table. The sample holds about 170,000 clones, approximately 86% seen once. The germline V gene encodes CDR1 SGHRS and CDR2 YFSETQ. This CDR3 spans 16 amino acids. V dropped 3 bases and J dropped 9; count of bases not matched to a gene: 13.

This receptor was obtained from a woman older than 75 with COVID-19, enrolled during active disease. The rearrangement joins TRBV5-1 to TRBJ2-1; TRBD2 aligns across 9 bases. The sequencing input was peripheral blood. The DNA of the CDR3 is TGCGCCAGCAGCTCGAACGGCGGGAGGGCCGGGCGTGAGCAGTTCTTC. Its translation: CASSSNGGRAGREQFF.